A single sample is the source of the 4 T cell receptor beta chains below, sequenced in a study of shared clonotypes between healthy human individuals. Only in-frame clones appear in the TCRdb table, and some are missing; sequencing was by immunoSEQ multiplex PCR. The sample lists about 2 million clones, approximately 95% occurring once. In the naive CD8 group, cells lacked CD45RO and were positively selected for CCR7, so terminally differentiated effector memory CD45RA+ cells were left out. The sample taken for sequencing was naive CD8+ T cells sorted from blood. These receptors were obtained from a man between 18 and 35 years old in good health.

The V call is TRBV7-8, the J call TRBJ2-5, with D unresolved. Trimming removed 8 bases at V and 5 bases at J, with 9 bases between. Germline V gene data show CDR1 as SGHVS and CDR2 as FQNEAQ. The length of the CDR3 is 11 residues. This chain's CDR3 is CASQSTETQYF. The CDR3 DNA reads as TGTGCCAGCCAGTCCACGGAGACCCAGTACTTC.

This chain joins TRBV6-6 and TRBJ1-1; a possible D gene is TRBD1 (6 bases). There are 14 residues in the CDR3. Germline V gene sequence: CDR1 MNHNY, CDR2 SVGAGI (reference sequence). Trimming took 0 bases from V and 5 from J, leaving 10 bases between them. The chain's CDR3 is CASSYSGTLTEAFF. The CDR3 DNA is TGTGCCAGCAGTTACTCAGGGACACTAACTGAAGCTTTCTTT.

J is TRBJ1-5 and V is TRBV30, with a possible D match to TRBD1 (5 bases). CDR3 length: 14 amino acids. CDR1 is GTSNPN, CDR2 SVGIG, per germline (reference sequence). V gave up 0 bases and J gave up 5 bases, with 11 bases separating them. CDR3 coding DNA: TGTGCCTGGAGTGTCCAGGGTTGGGATCAGCCCCAGCATTTT. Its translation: CAWSVQGWDQPQHF.

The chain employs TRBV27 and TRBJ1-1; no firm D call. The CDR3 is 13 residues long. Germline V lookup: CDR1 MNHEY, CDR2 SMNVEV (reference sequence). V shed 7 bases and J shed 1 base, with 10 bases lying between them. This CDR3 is CASTSRENTEAFF. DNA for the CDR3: TGTGCCAGCACCTCCCGGGAGAACACTGAAGCTTTCTTT.